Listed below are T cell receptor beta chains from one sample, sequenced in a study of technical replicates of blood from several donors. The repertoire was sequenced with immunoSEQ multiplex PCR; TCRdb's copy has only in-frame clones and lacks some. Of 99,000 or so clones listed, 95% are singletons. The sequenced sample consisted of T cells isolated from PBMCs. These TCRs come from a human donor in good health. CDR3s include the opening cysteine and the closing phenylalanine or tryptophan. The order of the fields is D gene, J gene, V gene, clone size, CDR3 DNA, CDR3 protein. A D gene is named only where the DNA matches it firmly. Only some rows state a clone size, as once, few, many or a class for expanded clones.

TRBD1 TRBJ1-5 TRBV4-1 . TGCGCCAGCAGCCAGAGGGGACAGGGCGGCAATCAGCCCCAGCATTTT CASSQRGQGGNQPQHF
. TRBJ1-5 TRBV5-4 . TGTGCCAGCAGCTTGGCAGGGGGCAATCAGCCCCAGCATTTT CASSLAGGNQPQHF
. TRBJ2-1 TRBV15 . TGTGCCACCAGCAGACAGGGCAATGAGCAGTTCTTC CATSRQGNEQFF
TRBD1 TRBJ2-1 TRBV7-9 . TGTGCCAGCAGCCCGGGACAGGGAAGTTACAATGAGCAGTTCTTC CASSPGQGSYNEQFF
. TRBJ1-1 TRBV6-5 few TGTGCCAGCAGTTACTCGGCAGTCTACACTGAAGCTTTCTTT CASSYSAVYTEAFF
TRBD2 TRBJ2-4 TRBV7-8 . TGTGCCAGCAGCCCCGGACTAGCGGGAGAGGCGGCCAAAAACATTCAGTACTTC CASSPGLAGEAAKNIQYF
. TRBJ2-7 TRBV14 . TGTGCCAGCAGCCAAGATGGGGGGTTCTACGAGCAGTACTTC CASSQDGGFYEQYF
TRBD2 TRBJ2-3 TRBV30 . TGTGCCTGGACTAGCGGGGGTGCTAGCACAGATACGCAGTATTTT CAWTSGGASTDTQYF
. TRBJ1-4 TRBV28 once TGTGCCAGCAGTTTTCAGGGGTTAGCGAGGGAAAAACTGTTTTTT CASSFQGLAREKLFF
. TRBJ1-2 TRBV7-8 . TGTGCCAGCAGCTTCCGGGACTTCAACTATGGCTACACCTTC CASSFRDFNYGYTF
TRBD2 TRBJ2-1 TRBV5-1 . TGCGCCAGCAGCTTTCAAGCGGGAGTTACCTACAATGAGCAGTTCTTC CASSFQAGVTYNEQFF
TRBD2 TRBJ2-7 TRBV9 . TGTGCCAGCAGCGTTCTAGCGGGAGGGCCTGGCGAGCAGTACTTC CASSVLAGGPGEQYF
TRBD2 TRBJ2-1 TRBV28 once TGTGCCAGCAGTTTAATGATTAGCGGGAGGAGCTCCTACAATGAGCAGTTCTTC CASSLMISGRSSYNEQFF
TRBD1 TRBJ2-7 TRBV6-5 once TGTGCCAGCAGTTACTCGGCAGGGGGAATGTACGAGCAGTACTTC CASSYSAGGMYEQYF
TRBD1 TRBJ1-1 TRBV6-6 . TGTGCCAGCCAGACAGGGCCCGATGGTGAAGCTTTCTTT CASQTGPDGEAFF
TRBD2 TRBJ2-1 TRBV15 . TGTGCCACCAGCAGTAGGTCTAGCGGGGATTCCTACAATGAGCAGTTCTTC CATSSRSSGDSYNEQFF
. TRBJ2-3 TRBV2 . TGTGCCAGCAGTGGACCCATTCTTCTGCAGGCTAGCACAGATACGCAGTATTTT CASSGPILLQASTDTQYF
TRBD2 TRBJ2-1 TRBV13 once TGTGCCAGCAGCCCGGGGACTAGCCCGTACAATGAGCAGTTCTTC CASSPGTSPYNEQFF
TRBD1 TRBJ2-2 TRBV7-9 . TGTGCCAGCAGCGACCCCGGGGACAGGAACACCGGGGAGCTGTTTTTT CASSDPGDRNTGELFF
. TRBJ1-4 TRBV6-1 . TGTGCCTCCAAGGAGGCGGGTAATGAAAAACTGTTTTTT CASKEAGNEKLFF
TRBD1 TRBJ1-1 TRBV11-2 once TGTGCCAGCAGCTTTATCGGGGGACAGGGGGTCATGAACACTGAAGCTTTCTTT CASSFIGGQGVMNTEAFF
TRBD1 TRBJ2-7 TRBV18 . TGTGCCAGCTCGCCTCCGGGGACAGGGGCCTACGAGCAGTACTTC CASSPPGTGAYEQYF